This paragraph reports one T cell receptor beta chain. As yet, its antigen is unknown. This record comes from a study of CD8+CD57+ T cells in acquired aplastic anemia. Study-wide results and caveats: In common between the patients and the controls were around 30 CD8+ CDR3 sequences.

Patients included in sequencing had previously demonstrated CD8+CD57+ cell expansion by flow cytometry. Using genomic DNA as the template, TCR beta VDJ and CDR3 profiling was carried out. TCRdb re-called the reads through MiXCR, storing one row per CDR3 protein. The sample has 200,000 to 250,000 distinct CDR3 sequences, around 49% seen once; the top ten hold 15% to 20%. The V gene end was trimmed by 4 bases and the J gene end by 2 bases; junction bases not matched to a gene: 3. CDR1 is SGHRS, CDR2 YFSETQ, per germline. The CDR3 is 14 residues long. The rearrangement joins TRBV5-1 to TRBJ2-3, with TRBD1 matching 8 bases. The sample taken for sequencing was sorted CD4+, CD8+, or CD8+CD57+ T cells (not recorded which) from PBMCs. The TCR was taken from a human donor with aplastic anemia. In DNA form, the CDR3 reads TGCGCCAGCAGCGGACAGGGTTACACAGATACGCAGTATTTT. This sequence encodes CASSGQGYTDTQYF.